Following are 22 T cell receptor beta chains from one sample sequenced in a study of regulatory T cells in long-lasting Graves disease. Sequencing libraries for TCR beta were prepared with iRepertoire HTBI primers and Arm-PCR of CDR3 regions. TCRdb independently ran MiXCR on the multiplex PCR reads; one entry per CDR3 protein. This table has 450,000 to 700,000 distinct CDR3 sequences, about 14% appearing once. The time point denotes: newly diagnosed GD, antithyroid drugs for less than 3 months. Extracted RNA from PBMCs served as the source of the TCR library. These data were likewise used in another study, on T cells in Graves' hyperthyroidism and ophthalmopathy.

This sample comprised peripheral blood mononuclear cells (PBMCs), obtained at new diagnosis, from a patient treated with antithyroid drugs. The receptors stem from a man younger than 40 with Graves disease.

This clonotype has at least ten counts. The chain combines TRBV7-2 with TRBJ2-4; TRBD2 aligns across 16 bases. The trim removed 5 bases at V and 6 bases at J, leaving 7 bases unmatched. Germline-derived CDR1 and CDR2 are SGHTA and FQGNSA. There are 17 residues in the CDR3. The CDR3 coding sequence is TGTGCCAGCAGCCCGGGACTAGCGGGAGGGCCCAGAAACATTCAGTACTTC. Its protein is CASSPGLAGGPRNIQYF. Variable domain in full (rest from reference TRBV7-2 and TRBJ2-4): GAGVSQSPSNKVTEKGKDVELRCDPISGHTALYWYRQSLGQGLEFLIYFQGNSAPDKSGLPSDRFSAERTGGSVSTLTIQRTQQEDSAVYLCASSPGLAGGPRNIQYFGAGTRLSVL.

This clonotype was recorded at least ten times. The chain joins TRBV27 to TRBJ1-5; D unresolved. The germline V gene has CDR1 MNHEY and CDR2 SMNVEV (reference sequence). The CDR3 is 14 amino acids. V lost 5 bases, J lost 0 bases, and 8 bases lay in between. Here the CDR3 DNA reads TGTGCCAGCAGTGTCCAGTATAGCAATCAGCCCCAGCATTTT. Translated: CASSVQYSNQPQHF.

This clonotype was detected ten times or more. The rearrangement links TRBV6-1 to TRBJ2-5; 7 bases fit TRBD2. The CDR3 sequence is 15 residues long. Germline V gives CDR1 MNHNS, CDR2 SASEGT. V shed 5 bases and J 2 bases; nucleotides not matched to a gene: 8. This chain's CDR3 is CASSNRLAFQETQYF. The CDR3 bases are TGTGCCAGCAGTAATCGACTAGCTTTTCAAGAGACCCAGTACTTC.

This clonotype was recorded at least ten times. CDR3 region: CASSGYYEQYF. The CDR3 coding sequence is TGTGCCAGCAGTGGTTACTACGAGCAGTACTTC. This chain links TRBV2 with TRBJ2-7; D is uncertain. This CDR3 region has 11 residues. Trimming removed 4 bases from V and 3 bases from J, with 4 bases in between. Per germline, CDR1 SNHLY and CDR2 FYNNEI.

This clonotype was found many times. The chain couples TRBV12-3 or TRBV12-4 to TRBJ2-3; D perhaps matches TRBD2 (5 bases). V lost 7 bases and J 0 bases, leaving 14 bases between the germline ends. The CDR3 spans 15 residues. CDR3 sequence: CASTPPGGSTDTQYF. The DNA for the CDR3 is TGTGCCAGCACCCCTCCGGGCGGGAGCACAGATACGCAGTATTTT.

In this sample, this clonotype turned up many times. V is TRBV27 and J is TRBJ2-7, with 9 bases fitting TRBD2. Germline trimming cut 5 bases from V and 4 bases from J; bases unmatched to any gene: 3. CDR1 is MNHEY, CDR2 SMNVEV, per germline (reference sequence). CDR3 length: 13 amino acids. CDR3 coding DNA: TGTGCCAGCAGTCCGCGGGAGGGGTACGAGCAGTACTTC. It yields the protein CASSPREGYEQYF.

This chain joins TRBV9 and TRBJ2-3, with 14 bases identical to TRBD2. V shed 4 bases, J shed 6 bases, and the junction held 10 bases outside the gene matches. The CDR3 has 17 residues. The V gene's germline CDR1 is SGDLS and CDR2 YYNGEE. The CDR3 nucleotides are TGTGCCAGCAGCCCCCAGGGACTAGCGGGAGATAGGGATACGCAGTATTTT. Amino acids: CASSPQGLAGDRDTQYF.

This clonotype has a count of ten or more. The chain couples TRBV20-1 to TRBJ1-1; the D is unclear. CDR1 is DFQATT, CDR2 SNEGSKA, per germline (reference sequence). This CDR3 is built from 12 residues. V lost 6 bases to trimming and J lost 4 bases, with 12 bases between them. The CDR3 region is CSALQFTTEAFF. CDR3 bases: TGCAGTGCATTACAGTTCACCACTGAAGCTTTCTTT.

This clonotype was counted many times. CDR3 loop: CASRANRVTNQPQHF. The CDR3 DNA reads as TGTGCCAGCAGAGCTAACCGGGTCACGAATCAGCCCCAGCATTTT. The V and J genes are TRBV2 and TRBJ1-5, with D unclear. Per the germline V gene, CDR1 is SNHLY and CDR2 is FYNNEI. CDR3 size: 15 residues. The V gene lost 6 bases and the J gene lost 4 bases, with 16 bases spanning the gap.

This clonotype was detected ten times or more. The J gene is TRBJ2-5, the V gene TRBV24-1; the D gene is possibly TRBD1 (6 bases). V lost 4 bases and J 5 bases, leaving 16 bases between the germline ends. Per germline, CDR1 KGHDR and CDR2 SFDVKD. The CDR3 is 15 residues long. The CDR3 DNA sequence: TGTGCCACCAGTGAACACAGGGCGGGTATGGAGACCCAGTACTTC. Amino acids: CATSEHRAGMETQYF.

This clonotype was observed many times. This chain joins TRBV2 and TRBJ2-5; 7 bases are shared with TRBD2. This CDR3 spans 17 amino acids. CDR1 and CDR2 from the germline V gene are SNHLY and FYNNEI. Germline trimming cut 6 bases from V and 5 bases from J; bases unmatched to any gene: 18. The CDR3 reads CASRKGKREGPRETQYF. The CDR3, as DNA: TGTGCCAGCAGGAAGGGGAAGAGGGAGGGCCCTCGGGAGACCCAGTACTTC.

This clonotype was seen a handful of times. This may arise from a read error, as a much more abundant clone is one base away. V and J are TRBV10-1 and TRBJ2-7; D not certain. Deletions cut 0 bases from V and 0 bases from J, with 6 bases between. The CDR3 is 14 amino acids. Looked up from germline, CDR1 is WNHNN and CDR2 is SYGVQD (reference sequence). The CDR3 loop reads CASSESLASYEQYF. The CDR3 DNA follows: TGCGCCAGCAGTGAGTCCCTGGCCTCCTACGAGCAGTACTTC.

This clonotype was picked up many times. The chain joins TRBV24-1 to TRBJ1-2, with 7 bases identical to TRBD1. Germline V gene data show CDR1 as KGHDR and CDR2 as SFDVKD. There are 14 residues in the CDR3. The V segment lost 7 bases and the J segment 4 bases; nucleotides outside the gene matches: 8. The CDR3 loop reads CATSHPTGAYGYTF. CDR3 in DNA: TGTGCCACCAGCCACCCAACAGGGGCCTATGGCTACACCTTC.

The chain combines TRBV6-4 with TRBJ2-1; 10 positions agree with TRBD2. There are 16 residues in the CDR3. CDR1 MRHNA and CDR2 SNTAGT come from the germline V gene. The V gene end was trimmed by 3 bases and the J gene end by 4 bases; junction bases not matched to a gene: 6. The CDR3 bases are TGTGCCAGCAGTGAGATCGGACTAGCGGAATACAATGAGCAGTTCTTC. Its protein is CASSEIGLAEYNEQFF.

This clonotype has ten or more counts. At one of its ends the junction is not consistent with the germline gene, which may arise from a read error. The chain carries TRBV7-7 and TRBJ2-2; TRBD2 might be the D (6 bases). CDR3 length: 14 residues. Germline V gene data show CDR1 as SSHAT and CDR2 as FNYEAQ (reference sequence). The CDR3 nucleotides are TGTGCTAGCAGCTTAGCGGAGATAACCGGGGAGCTGTTTTTT. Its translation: CASSLAEITGELFF.

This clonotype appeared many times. The CDR3 sequence: CASSERASTEAFF. CDR3 in DNA: TGCGCCAGCAGTGAAAGGGCTAGCACTGAAGCTTTCTTT. The chain combines TRBV10-1 with TRBJ1-1; D uncertain. Germline V CDR1 and CDR2: WNHNN, SYGVQD (reference sequence). The CDR3 covers 13 residues. V was trimmed by 3 bases and J by 4 bases, leaving 9 bases between them.

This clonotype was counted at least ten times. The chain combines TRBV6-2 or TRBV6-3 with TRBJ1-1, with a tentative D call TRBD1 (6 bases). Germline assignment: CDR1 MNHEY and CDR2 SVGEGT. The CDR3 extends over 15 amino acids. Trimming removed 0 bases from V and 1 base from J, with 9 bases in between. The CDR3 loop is CASSYSDRPNTEAFF. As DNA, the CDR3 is TGTGCCAGCAGTTACTCCGACAGGCCGAACACTGAAGCTTTCTTT.

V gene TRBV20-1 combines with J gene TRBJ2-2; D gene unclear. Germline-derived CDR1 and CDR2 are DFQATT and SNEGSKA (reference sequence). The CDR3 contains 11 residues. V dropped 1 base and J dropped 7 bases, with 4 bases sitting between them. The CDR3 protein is CSARVGGELFF. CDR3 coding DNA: TGCAGTGCTAGAGTGGGCGGGGAGCTGTTTTTT.

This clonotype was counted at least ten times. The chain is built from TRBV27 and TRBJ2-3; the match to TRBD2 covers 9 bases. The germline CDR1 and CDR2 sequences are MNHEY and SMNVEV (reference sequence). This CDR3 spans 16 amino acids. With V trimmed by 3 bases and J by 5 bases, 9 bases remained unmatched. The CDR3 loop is CASSFVAGGPGDTQYF. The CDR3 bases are TGTGCCAGCAGTTTTGTGGCGGGAGGGCCGGGAGATACGCAGTATTTT.

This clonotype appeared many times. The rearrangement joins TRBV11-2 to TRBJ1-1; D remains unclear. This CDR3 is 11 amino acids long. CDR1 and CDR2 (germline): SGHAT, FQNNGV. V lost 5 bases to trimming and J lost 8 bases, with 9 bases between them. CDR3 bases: TGTGCCAGCAGCCCGGGCAGGGAAGCTTTCTTT. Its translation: CASSPGREAFF.

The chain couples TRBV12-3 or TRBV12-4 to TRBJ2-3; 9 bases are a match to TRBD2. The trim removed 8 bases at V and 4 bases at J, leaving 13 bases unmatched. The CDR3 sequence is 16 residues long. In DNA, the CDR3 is TGTGCCAGCCCACGAGGGGCGGGAGGGCCAGCAGATACGCAGTATTTT. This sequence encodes CASPRGAGGPADTQYF.

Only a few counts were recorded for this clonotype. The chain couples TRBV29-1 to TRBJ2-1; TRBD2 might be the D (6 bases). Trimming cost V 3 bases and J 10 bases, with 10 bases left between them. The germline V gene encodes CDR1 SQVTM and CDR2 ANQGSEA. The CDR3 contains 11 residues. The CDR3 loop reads CSVEERAEQFF. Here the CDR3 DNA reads TGCAGCGTTGAGGAGCGGGCAGAGCAGTTCTTC.